Listed below are T cell receptor beta chains from one sample, sequenced in a study of technical replicates of blood from a few donors. Repertoires were generated with immunoSEQ multiplex PCR, while TCRdb's copy carries only in-frame clones and drops some. The table includes 75,000 to 100,000 clones, around 94% detected once. The sequencing input was T cells isolated from PBMCs. These receptors came from a human donor in good health. CDR3s include the opening cysteine and the closing phenylalanine or tryptophan. The order of the fields is clone size, D gene, CDR3 length, J gene, V gene, CDR3 DNA, CDR3 protein. A D gene is named only where the DNA matches it firmly. Clone size, where shown, is once, few, many, or a class for clones that have expanded.

clone size: NA; D gene: TRBD2; CDR3 length: 16; J gene: TRBJ2-1; V gene: TRBV6-5; CDR3 DNA: TGTGCCAGCAGTTACTCACTAGCGGGAGCTGACAATGAGCAGTTCTTC; CDR3 protein: CASSYSLAGADNEQFF
clone size: NA; D gene: NA; CDR3 length: 13; J gene: TRBJ1-1; V gene: TRBV25-1; CDR3 DNA: TGTGCCAGCGCCTTCGGGGGAGTCACTGAAGCTTTCTTT; CDR3 protein: CASAFGGVTEAFF
clone size: NA; D gene: NA; CDR3 length: 14; J gene: TRBJ2-4; V gene: TRBV6-6; CDR3 DNA: TGTGCCAGCAGTCTGACAGCACTCGGTCCTTTTCAGTACTTC; CDR3 protein: CASSLTALGPFQYF
clone size: once; D gene: NA; CDR3 length: 12; J gene: TRBJ2-1; V gene: TRBV6-6; CDR3 DNA: TGTGCCAGCGGTTACACGGGGGATGAGCAGTTCTTC; CDR3 protein: CASGYTGDEQFF
clone size: NA; D gene: TRBD1; CDR3 length: 14; J gene: TRBJ2-5; V gene: TRBV6-5; CDR3 DNA: TGTGCCAGCAGTCACAGGGGTGGGCAAGAGACCCAGTACTTC; CDR3 protein: CASSHRGGQETQYF
clone size: NA; D gene: TRBD1; CDR3 length: 15; J gene: TRBJ2-2; V gene: TRBV11-2; CDR3 DNA: TGTGCCAGCACCGCGGGACAGGGTAGCACCGGGGAGCTGTTTTTT; CDR3 protein: CASTAGQGSTGELFF
clone size: NA; D gene: NA; CDR3 length: 10; J gene: TRBJ2-5; V gene: TRBV12-5; CDR3 DNA: TGTGCTAGCGCCGGGGAGACCCAGTACTTC; CDR3 protein: CASAGETQYF
clone size: NA; D gene: NA; CDR3 length: 17; J gene: TRBJ1-4; V gene: TRBV5-1; CDR3 DNA: TGCGCCAGCAGCATCCCTCGGGGGGGCGCAACTAATGAAAAACTGTTTTTT; CDR3 protein: CASSIPRGGATNEKLFF
clone size: NA; D gene: NA; CDR3 length: 12; J gene: TRBJ2-2; V gene: TRBV9; CDR3 DNA: TGTGCCAGCAGCCCAAACACCGGGGAGCTGTTTTTT; CDR3 protein: CASSPNTGELFF
clone size: NA; D gene: NA; CDR3 length: 16; J gene: TRBJ2-1; V gene: TRBV19; CDR3 DNA: TGTGCCAGTAGTACCTCGGGACTTCGTTTTTGGAATGAGCAGTTCTTC; CDR3 protein: CASSTSGLRFWNEQFF
clone size: NA; D gene: NA; CDR3 length: 16; J gene: TRBJ2-7; V gene: TRBV6-4; CDR3 DNA: TGTGCCAGCAGTGACAGCCAGGCATTTGGCACCTACGAGCAGTACTTC; CDR3 protein: CASSDSQAFGTYEQYF
clone size: NA; D gene: TRBD2; CDR3 length: 15; J gene: TRBJ2-1; V gene: TRBV2; CDR3 DNA: TGTGCCAGTACTAGCGGGAACCGGCCGTGGGATGAGCAGTTCTTC; CDR3 protein: CASTSGNRPWDEQFF
clone size: NA; D gene: TRBD1; CDR3 length: 16; J gene: TRBJ1-5; V gene: TRBV28; CDR3 DNA: TGTGCCAGCAGTTTATTGAACAGGGGGGGCAATCAGCCCCAGCATTTT; CDR3 protein: CASSLLNRGGNQPQHF
clone size: NA; D gene: NA; CDR3 length: 14; J gene: TRBJ1-1; V gene: TRBV6-1; CDR3 DNA: TGTGCCAGTCCACCTGTAAACGCCCGTTTGAGGGCTTTCTTT; CDR3 protein: CASPPVNARLRAFF
clone size: NA; D gene: NA; CDR3 length: 14; J gene: TRBJ2-3; V gene: TRBV5-8; CDR3 DNA: TGTGCCAGCAGCTTGGGGACAGGCACAGATACGCAGTATTTT; CDR3 protein: CASSLGTGTDTQYF
clone size: few; D gene: NA; CDR3 length: 15; J gene: TRBJ1-4; V gene: TRBV4-1; CDR3 DNA: TGCGCCAGCAGCCAAGGGACTTCAACTAATGAAAAACTGTTTTTT; CDR3 protein: CASSQGTSTNEKLFF
clone size: once; D gene: TRBD1; CDR3 length: 19; J gene: TRBJ1-2; V gene: TRBV30; CDR3 DNA: TGTGCCTGGAGTGACAAACAGGGACAGGCAAAAGAACTTTCATATGGCTACACCTTC; CDR3 protein: CAWSDKQGQAKELSYGYTF
clone size: once; D gene: TRBD2; CDR3 length: 19; J gene: TRBJ2-5; V gene: TRBV28; CDR3 DNA: TGTGCCAGCAGTTTATCATTAGGACTAGCGGGAGAAGGTTTGGAGACCCAGTACTTC; CDR3 protein: CASSLSLGLAGEGLETQYF
clone size: NA; D gene: NA; CDR3 length: 17; J gene: TRBJ1-1; V gene: TRBV4-1; CDR3 DNA: TGCGCCAGCAGCCTGCAAGTAGGAACGAGGTCTCCCACTGAAGCTTTCTTT; CDR3 protein: CASSLQVGTRSPTEAFF
clone size: NA; D gene: NA; CDR3 length: 13; J gene: TRBJ1-1; V gene: TRBV27; CDR3 DNA: TGTGCCAGCAGTTTTTATGGGGCAGATGAAGCTTTCTTT; CDR3 protein: CASSFYGADEAFF
clone size: NA; D gene: TRBD1; CDR3 length: 15; J gene: TRBJ1-1; V gene: TRBV7-9; CDR3 DNA: TGTGCCAGCAGCCCCAACAGGGGATCGGGCACTGAAGCTTTCTTT; CDR3 protein: CASSPNRGSGTEAFF
clone size: NA; D gene: NA; CDR3 length: 14; J gene: TRBJ1-2; V gene: TRBV27; CDR3 DNA: TGTGCCAGCAGTTTAATCGACAGTAACTATGGCTACACCTTC; CDR3 protein: CASSLIDSNYGYTF
clone size: once; D gene: NA; CDR3 length: 11; J gene: TRBJ1-1; V gene: TRBV15; CDR3 DNA: TGTGCCACCAGCAGCCGCGGAGCACCGTCTTTT; CDR3 protein: CATSSRGAPSF
clone size: NA; D gene: NA; CDR3 length: 17; J gene: TRBJ1-4; V gene: TRBV7-6; CDR3 DNA: TGTGCCAGCAGCTTAGCCCTCTTGGGGGGTGGCGACGAAAAACTGTTTTTT; CDR3 protein: CASSLALLGGGDEKLFF
clone size: few; D gene: NA; CDR3 length: 15; J gene: TRBJ1-1; V gene: TRBV5-6; CDR3 DNA: TGTGCCAGCAGCTTCGGGATATTCGTGAACACTGAAGCTTTCTTT; CDR3 protein: CASSFGIFVNTEAFF
clone size: once; D gene: TRBD1; CDR3 length: 14; J gene: TRBJ1-1; V gene: TRBV7-9; CDR3 DNA: TGTGCCAGCAGTTGGGCAGGGGGGAACACTGAAGCTTTCTTT; CDR3 protein: CASSWAGGNTEAFF
clone size: NA; D gene: TRBD1; CDR3 length: 12; J gene: TRBJ2-7; V gene: TRBV28; CDR3 DNA: TGTGCCAGCGGACAGGGAACCTACGAGCAGTACTTC; CDR3 protein: CASGQGTYEQYF
clone size: NA; D gene: NA; CDR3 length: 16; J gene: TRBJ2-2; V gene: TRBV5-6; CDR3 DNA: TGTGCCAGCACCCGAGTAAGTAGCGGTCACACCGGGGAGCTGTTTTTT; CDR3 protein: CASTRVSSGHTGELFF
clone size: NA; D gene: NA; CDR3 length: 16; J gene: TRBJ1-1; V gene: TRBV4-2; CDR3 DNA: TGTGCCAGCAGCCATGGGGAGGGCGGACGGAACACTGAAGCTTTCTTT; CDR3 protein: CASSHGEGGRNTEAFF
clone size: NA; D gene: TRBD1; CDR3 length: 15; J gene: TRBJ2-7; V gene: TRBV27; CDR3 DNA: TGTGCCAGCAGCTCTCAGGGGGCGGGCGCCTACGAGCAGTACTTC; CDR3 protein: CASSSQGAGAYEQYF
clone size: few; D gene: NA; CDR3 length: 14; J gene: TRBJ1-1; V gene: TRBV13; CDR3 DNA: TGTGCCAGCCAGAGGGAACAAATGAACACTGAAGCTTTCTTT; CDR3 protein: CASQREQMNTEAFF
clone size: NA; D gene: NA; CDR3 length: 16; J gene: TRBJ2-7; V gene: TRBV2; CDR3 DNA: TGTGCCAGCAGTGACATTGGGGACATTCGTGGCTACGAGCAGTACTTC; CDR3 protein: CASSDIGDIRGYEQYF
clone size: NA; D gene: TRBD2; CDR3 length: 20; J gene: TRBJ2-3; V gene: TRBV28; CDR3 DNA: TGTGCCAGCAGTTTGATCGGGGGAGGGGCCCCTCGTTTTGGCACAGATACGCAGTATTTT; CDR3 protein: CASSLIGGGAPRFGTDTQYF
clone size: NA; D gene: TRBD1; CDR3 length: 16; J gene: TRBJ1-4; V gene: TRBV5-4; CDR3 DNA: TGTGCCAGCAGCTCGAGTACAGGGGCCCTCGATGAAAAACTGTTTTTT; CDR3 protein: CASSSSTGALDEKLFF
clone size: NA; D gene: NA; CDR3 length: 14; J gene: TRBJ2-1; V gene: TRBV25-1; CDR3 DNA: TGTGCCAGCAGTGAAGGCGGGGGCCTCAATGAGCAGTTCTTC; CDR3 protein: CASSEGGGLNEQFF
clone size: NA; D gene: NA; CDR3 length: 13; J gene: TRBJ1-1; V gene: TRBV29-1; CDR3 DNA: TGCAGCGTTGTAACAGGGCTGAACACTGAAGCTTTCTTT; CDR3 protein: CSVVTGLNTEAFF